Below, 20 T cell receptor beta chains from the same sample are listed, as sequenced in a study of blood T cell repertoires in COVID-19. Clones were sequenced by immunoSEQ multiplex PCR, and TCRdb holds only the in-frame ones, with some missing. The data hold roughly 480,000 clones, with nearly 90% observed a single time. Sequencing was carried out using peripheral blood. The origin of the receptors is a man aged 18-30 years with COVID-19, enrolled during active disease.

The rearrangement uses TRBV20-1 and TRBJ1-3; no definite D call. This CDR3 region has 13 residues. Germline loops: CDR1 DFQATT, CDR2 SNEGSKA (reference sequence). Trimming pared 3 bases from V and 3 bases from J, leaving 9 bases between. The CDR3 region has the DNA TGCAGTGCTAGTCTCTCAGATGGAAACACCATATATTTT. It encodes CSASLSDGNTIYF.

This chain connects TRBV12-3 or TRBV12-4 to TRBJ2-7, with a weak D call TRBD2 (6 bases). With 5 bases removed from V and 4 bases from J, the gap between germline ends came to 12 bases. The CDR3 is 13 amino acids. As DNA, the CDR3 is TGTGCCAGCAGTCCCTTCGGGGGTTACGAGCAGTACTTC. Its protein product is CASSPFGGYEQYF.

The J gene is TRBJ1-1, the V gene TRBV12-3 or TRBV12-4, with TRBD1 matching 8 bases. The CDR3 has 12 amino acids. Germline trimming cut 6 bases from V and 11 bases from J; bases unmatched to any gene: 8. Written as DNA, the CDR3 is TGTGCCAGCAGCATAACAGGGGGTCGGGCTTTCTTT. It codes for CASSITGGRAFF.

This chain joins TRBV20-1 and TRBJ1-1; TRBD1 matches at 7 bases. CDR1 is DFQATT and CDR2 is SNEGSKA in the germline V gene (reference sequence). Germline trimming cut 6 bases from V and 0 bases from J; bases unmatched to any gene: 13. The length of the CDR3 is 16 residues. CDR3 in DNA: TGCAGTGCCAGTACCGGGACAGTACCCATGAACACTGAAGCTTTCTTT. This gives the protein CSASTGTVPMNTEAFF.

The chain carries TRBV7-2 and TRBJ2-3, with D perhaps TRBD2 (5 bases). The V end lost 4 bases, the J end lost 1 base, and 12 bases lay between the germline ends. The CDR3 runs to 15 residues. The V gene's germline CDR1 is SGHTA and CDR2 FQGNSA. CDR3 protein: CASSSPLVGTDTQYF. The CDR3 DNA sequence: TGTGCCAGCAGCTCGCCACTAGTTGGCACAGATACGCAGTATTTT.

The chain carries TRBV18 and TRBJ2-5, with TRBD1 matching over 8 bases. Germline V gene sequence: CDR1 KGHSH, CDR2 LQKENI. V lost 5 bases and J lost 4; bases outside the gene matches: 3. The CDR3 has 13 amino acids. The CDR3 spells CASSTRGRETQYF. CDR3 nucleotides: TGTGCCAGCTCAACCAGGGGGCGAGAGACCCAGTACTTC.

The chain combines TRBV27 with TRBJ2-3; TRBD2 aligns across 8 bases. The V gene's germline CDR1 is MNHEY and CDR2 SMNVEV (reference sequence). The CDR3 is 15 residues long. Trimming at V came to 3 bases and at J to 5 bases, leaving 7 bases not matched to a gene. CDR3 coding DNA: TGTGCCAGCAGTTTTCGGAGCGGGGGTATAGATACGCAGTATTTT. Residues: CASSFRSGGIDTQYF.

This clone was seen more than once but under ten times. The gene calls are TRBV18 and TRBJ1-2; TRBD1 matches 7 bases. The CDR3 is 13 residues long. Germline V gives CDR1 KGHSH, CDR2 LQKENI. J lost 7 bases, V lost 3 bases, and 5 bases had no gene match. CDR3 residues: CASSPTGFGGYTF. Written as DNA, the CDR3 is TGTGCCAGCTCACCGACAGGGTTCGGTGGCTACACCTTC.

V is TRBV28 and J is TRBJ2-7, with D possibly TRBD2 on 6 matching bases. This CDR3 contains 12 residues. Trimming took 11 bases from V and 0 from J, leaving 11 bases between them. The V gene's germline CDR1 is MDHEN and CDR2 SYDVKM. The CDR3 sequence: CASGTGSYEQYF. The CDR3 DNA follows: TGTGCCTCAGGGACTGGCTCCTACGAGCAGTACTTC.

The chain couples TRBV4-2 to TRBJ2-7, with 13 bases lining up with TRBD2. CDR1 LGHNA and CDR2 YNFKEQ come from the germline V gene. This CDR3 spans 17 amino acids. V gave up 4 bases and J gave up 3 bases; unmatched junction bases: 9. DNA of the CDR3: TGTGCCAGCAGCCCCCGGACTAGCGGGAGTTCCCTCTACGAGCAGTACTTC. Residues: CASSPRTSGSSLYEQYF.

The chain links TRBV7-9 to TRBJ2-5; TRBD2 matches 8 bases. Looked up from germline, CDR1 is SEHNR and CDR2 is FQNEAQ (reference sequence). With V trimmed by 1 base and J by 1 base, 5 bases remained unmatched. This CDR3 is 16 amino acids long. The CDR3 DNA follows: TGTGCCAGCAGCTTAGGACCGACTAGCGCCCAAGAGACCCAGTACTTC. Translating it yields CASSLGPTSAQETQYF.

V usage is TRBV15 and J usage is TRBJ2-1, with 15 nucleotides matching TRBD2. The CDR3 is made up of 16 amino acids. V dropped 4 bases and J dropped 7; count of bases not matched to a gene: 5. Germline CDR1 is LNHNV and CDR2 is YYDKDF (reference sequence). The CDR3 sequence is CATSIGLAGGSNEQFF. The CDR3 nucleotides read TGTGCCACCAGCATTGGACTAGCGGGAGGGAGTAATGAGCAGTTCTTC.

V gene TRBV5-1 combines with J gene TRBJ2-3; 11 bases agree with TRBD2. CDR3 length: 17 residues. Germline V gives CDR1 SGHRS, CDR2 YFSETQ. V shed 4 bases, J shed 0 bases, and the junction held 7 bases outside the gene matches. In nucleotides, the CDR3 is TGCGCCAGCAGCAGTAGCGGGAGGGTACCTAGCACAGATACGCAGTATTTT. The encoded protein is CASSSSGRVPSTDTQYF.

V usage is TRBV19 and J usage is TRBJ1-1; D uncertain. The CDR3 extends over 13 amino acids. Deletions cut 3 bases from V and 5 bases from J, with 10 bases between. Germline CDR1 LNHDA, CDR2 SQIVND (reference sequence). In DNA, the CDR3 is TGTGCCAGTAGTATCGGGAGGTGGACTGAAGCTTTCTTT. Translation: CASSIGRWTEAFF. Full variable domain (missing parts from reference TRBV19 and TRBJ1-1): DGGITQSPKYLFRKEGQNVTLSCEQNLNHDAMYWYRQDPGQGLRLIYYSQIVNDFQKGDIAEGYSVSREKKESFPLTVTSAQKNPTAFYLCASSIGRWTEAFFGQGTRLTVV.

In its sample, this clone was seen once. V is TRBV6-5 and J is TRBJ1-2, with 7 bases fitting TRBD1. Germline lookup yields CDR1 MNHEY and CDR2 SVGAGI. CDR3 length equals 13 residues. V shed 5 bases, J shed 8 bases, and the junction held 8 bases outside the gene matches. CDR3 residues: CASSTKTGLGYTF. DNA of the CDR3: TGTGCCAGCAGTACCAAGACAGGGTTGGGCTACACCTTC.

On this clone: Other DNA sequences in the sample encode the same CDR3. The chain carries TRBV6-1 and TRBJ1-4; D perhaps matches TRBD1 (5 bases). Trimming took 3 bases from V and 4 from J, leaving 9 bases between them. CDR1 and CDR2 from the germline V gene are MNHNS and SASEGT. The CDR3 totals 14 residues. Written as DNA, the CDR3 is TGTGCCAGCAGTGAGAGGGGAGGTAATGAAAAACTGTTTTTT. This encodes CASSERGGNEKLFF.

V gene TRBV7-8 combines with J gene TRBJ1-1; 8 bases agree with TRBD1. Unmatched junction bases numbered 8, after V lost 4 bases and J lost 1 base. The V gene's germline CDR1 is SGHVS and CDR2 FQNEAQ. This CDR3 is built from 16 residues. The CDR3 here is CASSSSRGLRNTEAFF. The CDR3 DNA sequence: TGTGCCAGCAGCTCGTCCAGGGGGCTTCGGAACACTGAAGCTTTCTTT.

The V and J genes are TRBV5-1 and TRBJ2-7; unclear D gene. Trimming removed 3 bases at V and 9 bases at J, with 10 bases between. CDR3 length: 11 amino acids. CDR1 is SGHRS and CDR2 is YFSETQ in the germline V gene. The CDR3 DNA sequence: TGCGCCAGCAGCTCAGGTGTTGGGCAGTACTTC. This encodes CASSSGVGQYF.

This chain links TRBV7-9 with TRBJ2-7, with D unresolved. The V and J ends lost 6 bases and 2 bases respectively, with 8 bases between them. Germline values: CDR1 SEHNR, CDR2 FQNEAQ (reference sequence). The CDR3 is 12 amino acids. The CDR3 region is CASSSTAYEQYF. The CDR3 nucleotides read TGTGCCAGCAGTTCAACGGCCTACGAGCAGTACTTC.

The chain links TRBV6-5 to TRBJ1-1; tentative D call: TRBD1 (5 bases). In germline, CDR1 is MNHEY, CDR2 SVGAGI. Trimming removed 7 bases at V and 1 base at J, with 10 bases between. The CDR3 is made up of 13 amino acids. Here the CDR3 reads CASTFRENTEAFF. The CDR3 DNA follows: TGTGCCAGCACATTCAGGGAGAACACTGAAGCTTTCTTT.